The T cell receptor beta chain described here comes from a study of identifying expanded T cells in peripheral blood. Whole-study results and caveats: Over about two and four weeks, about 15 and 19 clones changed, versus more than 1 between replicates. Across healthy donors, higher total template counts meant significantly greater roughly 2-week count variance.

This clone was counted only a few times. Its cognate antigen is unknown. Healthy donors had no documented immune events, such as infections, while sampled. Between the trimmed V and J ends, which lost 6 bases and 4 bases, there was a span of 7 bases. There are 11 residues in the CDR3. Germline CDR1 MNHEY, CDR2 SMNVEV (reference sequence). Data came from immunoSEQ multiplex PCR; TCRdb stores just in-frame clones and leaves some out. The table lists 130,000 or so clones, over 65% of them singletons, with roughly 3.3% in the top ten. The chain joins TRBV27 to TRBJ2-7; no definite D call. The receptor was isolated from a person between 18 and 75 years old in good health. Sequenced sample: blood. This CDR3 reads CASSSAYEQYF. CDR3 coding DNA: TGTGCCAGCAGCTCCGCATACGAGCAGTACTTC.